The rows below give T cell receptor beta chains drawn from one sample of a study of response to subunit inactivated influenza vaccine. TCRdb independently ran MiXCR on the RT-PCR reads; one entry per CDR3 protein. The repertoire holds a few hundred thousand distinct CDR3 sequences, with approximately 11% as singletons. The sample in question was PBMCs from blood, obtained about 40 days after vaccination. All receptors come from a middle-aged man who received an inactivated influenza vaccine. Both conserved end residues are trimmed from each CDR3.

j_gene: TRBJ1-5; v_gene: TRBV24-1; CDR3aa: ATSVSYSSQPQH
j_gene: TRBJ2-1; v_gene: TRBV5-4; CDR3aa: ASSLGRNVQF
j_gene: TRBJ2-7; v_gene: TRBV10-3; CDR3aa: AISEGGGLVRSSYEQY
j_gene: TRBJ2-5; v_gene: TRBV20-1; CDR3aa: SARDRKETQY
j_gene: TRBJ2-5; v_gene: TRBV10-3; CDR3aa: AISDGTDQETQY
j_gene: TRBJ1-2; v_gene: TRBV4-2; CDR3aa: ASSQGRGANYGYT
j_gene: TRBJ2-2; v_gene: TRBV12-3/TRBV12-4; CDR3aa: ASSFPGSNTGELF
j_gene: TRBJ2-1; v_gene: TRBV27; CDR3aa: ASSRFGGRYNEQF
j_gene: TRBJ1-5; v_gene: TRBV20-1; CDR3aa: SAKQGYGNQPQH
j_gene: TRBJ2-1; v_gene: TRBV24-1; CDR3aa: ATSVASGRAGYNEQF
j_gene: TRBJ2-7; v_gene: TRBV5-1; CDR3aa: ASSLERGDRPKSQY
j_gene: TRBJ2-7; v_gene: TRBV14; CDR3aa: ASSQGYLRDKAYEQY